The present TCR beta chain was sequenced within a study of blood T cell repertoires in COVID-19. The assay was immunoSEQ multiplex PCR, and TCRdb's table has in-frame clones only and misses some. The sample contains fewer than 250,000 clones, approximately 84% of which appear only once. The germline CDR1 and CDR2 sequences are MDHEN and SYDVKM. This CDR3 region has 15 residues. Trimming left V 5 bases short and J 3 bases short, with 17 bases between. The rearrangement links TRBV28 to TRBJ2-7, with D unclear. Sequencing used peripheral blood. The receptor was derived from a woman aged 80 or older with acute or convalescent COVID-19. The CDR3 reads CASSRSSTPYYEQYF. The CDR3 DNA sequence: TGTGCCAGCAGTCGAAGCTCAACCCCCTACTACGAGCAGTACTTC.